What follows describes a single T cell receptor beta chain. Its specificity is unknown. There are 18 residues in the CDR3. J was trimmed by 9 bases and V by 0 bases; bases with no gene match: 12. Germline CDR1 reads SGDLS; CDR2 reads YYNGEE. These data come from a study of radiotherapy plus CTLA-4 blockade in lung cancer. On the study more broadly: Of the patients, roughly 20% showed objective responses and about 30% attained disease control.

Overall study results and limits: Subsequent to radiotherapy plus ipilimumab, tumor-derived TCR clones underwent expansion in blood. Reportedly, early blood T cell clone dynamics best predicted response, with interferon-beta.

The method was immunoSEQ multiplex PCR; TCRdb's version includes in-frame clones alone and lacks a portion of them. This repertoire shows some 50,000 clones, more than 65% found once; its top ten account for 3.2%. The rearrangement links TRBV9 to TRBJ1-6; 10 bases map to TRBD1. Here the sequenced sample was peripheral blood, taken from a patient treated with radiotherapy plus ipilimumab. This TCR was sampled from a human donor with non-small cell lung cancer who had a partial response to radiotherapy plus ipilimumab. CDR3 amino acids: CASSVGDPTGGIGSPLHF. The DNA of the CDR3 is TGTGCCAGCAGCGTAGGGGATCCGACAGGGGGCATTGGTTCACCCCTCCACTTT.